The clone carrying this T cell receptor (beta chain) was seen repeatedly, ten times or more. The antigen remains undetermined. The sample comes from a study of T cells in Graves' hyperthyroidism and ophthalmopathy. The CDR3 regions of TCR beta were amplified from RNA transcripts. HTBI primers drove first-round RT-PCR of the TCR CDR3. TCRdb re-analysed the multiplex PCR reads in MiXCR, keeping a single row per CDR3 protein. Here the sample spans about 580,000 distinct CDR3 sequences, about 43% being singletons. Germline CDR1 and CDR2: LGHNA and YNFKEQ. V shed 4 bases, J shed 1 base, and the junction held 3 bases outside the gene matches. The CDR3 sequence is 15 residues long. In making diagnoses, clinical symptoms, serum thyroxine and TRAb, thyroid ultrasound and orbital computed tomography were all used. Overall study findings and caveats: Peripheral blood also featured most of the thyroid clonotypes expanded above 0.001. The model forecast ophthalmopathy, anticipating it by a median roughly 6.3 months before onset.

This receptor was obtained from a young woman with Graves' hyperthyroidism. The sample was peripheral blood or thyroid tissue (not recorded which). The chain combines TRBV4-2 with TRBJ2-3; 9 nucleotides agree with TRBD2. The DNA of the CDR3 is TGTGCCAGCAGCCTAGCGGGAGAGGGCACAGATACGCAGTATTTT. It is translated as CASSLAGEGTDTQYF.